This T cell receptor beta chain was obtained from a study of T cell repertoires in cytomegalovirus infection. The wider study: Public TCR beta signatures marked donors with CMV infection and the matching HLA.

Many counts were recorded for this clonotype. Antigen: not known. Study conclusions and caveats: Ex vivo, HLA-C-restricted CMV-specific TCR beta clonotypes prevailed over the rest of the response.

CDR1 and CDR2 (germline): SEHNR, FQNEAQ (reference sequence). Between the trimmed V and J ends, which lost 2 bases and 3 bases, there was a span of 16 bases. This CDR3 contains 16 residues. A single record per CDR3 protein comes from TCRdb applying MiXCR to the reads. Of about 360,000 distinct CDR3 sequences listed, 15% to 20% are singletons. The TCR sequence derives from a human donor in good health (CMV status not recorded). Some clones in this sample may be carry-over from other donors' samples. The V gene is TRBV7-9, the J gene TRBJ1-2; D is unclear. Material: PBMCs. The CDR3 is CASSLIHQQTYYGYTF. CDR3 nucleotide sequence: TGTGCCAGCAGCTTAATCCACCAACAGACATACTATGGCTACACCTTC.